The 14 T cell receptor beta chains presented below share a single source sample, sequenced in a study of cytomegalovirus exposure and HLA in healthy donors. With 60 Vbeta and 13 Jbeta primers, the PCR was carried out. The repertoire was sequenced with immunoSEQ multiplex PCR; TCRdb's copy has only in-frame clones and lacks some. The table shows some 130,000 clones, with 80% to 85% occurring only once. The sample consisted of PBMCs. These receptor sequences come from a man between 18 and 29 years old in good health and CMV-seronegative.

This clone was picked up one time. CDR3 in amino acids: CASSQPTSGTQETQYF. The CDR3 DNA is TGCGCCAGCAGCCAACCGACTAGCGGTACACAAGAGACCCAGTACTTC. J is TRBJ2-5 and V is TRBV4-1; the match to TRBD2 covers 9 bases. Germline V CDR1 and CDR2: MGHRA, YSYEKL. CDR3 size: 16 residues. V gave up 2 bases and J gave up 2 bases; unmatched junction bases: 6.

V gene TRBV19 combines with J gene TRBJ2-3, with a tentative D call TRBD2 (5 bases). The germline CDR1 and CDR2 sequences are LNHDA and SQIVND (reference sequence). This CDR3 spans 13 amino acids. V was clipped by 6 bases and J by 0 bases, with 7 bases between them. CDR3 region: CASRGLSTDTQYF. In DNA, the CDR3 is TGTGCCAGTAGAGGACTGAGCACAGATACGCAGTATTTT.

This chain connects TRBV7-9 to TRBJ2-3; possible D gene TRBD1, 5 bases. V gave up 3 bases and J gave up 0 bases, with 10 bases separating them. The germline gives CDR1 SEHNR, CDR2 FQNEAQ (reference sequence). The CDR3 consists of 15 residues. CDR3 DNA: TGTGCCAGCAGCTTCGACAGCCGAAGCACAGATACGCAGTATTTT. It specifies CASSFDSRSTDTQYF.

Written as DNA, the CDR3 is TGTGCCAGCAGTAGCACTACTAGCGGAGAGACCCAGTACTTC. Amino acid sequence: CASSSTTSGETQYF. The chain links TRBV27 to TRBJ2-5; TRBD2 matches at 8 bases. Germline CDR1 MNHEY, CDR2 SMNVEV (reference sequence). The length of the CDR3 is 14 residues. Losses at the gene ends were 5 bases for V and 4 bases for J; bases not matched to a gene: 6.

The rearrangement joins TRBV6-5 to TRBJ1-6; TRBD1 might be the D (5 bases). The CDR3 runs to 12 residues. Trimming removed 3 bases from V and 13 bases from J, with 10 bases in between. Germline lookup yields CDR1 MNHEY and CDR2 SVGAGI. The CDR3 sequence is CASSYTGWPLHF. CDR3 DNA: TGTGCCAGCAGTTATACAGGCTGGCCCCTCCACTTT.

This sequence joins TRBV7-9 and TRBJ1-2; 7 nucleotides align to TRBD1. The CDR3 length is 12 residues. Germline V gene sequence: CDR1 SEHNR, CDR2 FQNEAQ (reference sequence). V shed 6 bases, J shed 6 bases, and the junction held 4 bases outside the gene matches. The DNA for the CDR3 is TGTGCCAGCAGTGCAGGGGGTCATGGCTACACCTTC. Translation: CASSAGGHGYTF.

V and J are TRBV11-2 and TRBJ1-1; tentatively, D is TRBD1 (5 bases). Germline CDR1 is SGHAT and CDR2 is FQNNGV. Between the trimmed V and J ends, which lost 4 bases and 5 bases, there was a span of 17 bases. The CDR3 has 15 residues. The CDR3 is CASSSSWTTRTEAFF. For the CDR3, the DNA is TGTGCCAGCAGCTCTTCCTGGACAACCCGAACTGAAGCTTTCTTT. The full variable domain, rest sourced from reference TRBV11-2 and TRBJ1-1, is EAGVAQSPRYKIIEKRQSVAFWCNPISGHATLYWYQQILGQGPKLLIQFQNNGVVDDSQLPKDRFSAERLKGVDSTLKIQPAKLEDSAVYLCASSSSWTTRTEAFFGQGTRLTVV.

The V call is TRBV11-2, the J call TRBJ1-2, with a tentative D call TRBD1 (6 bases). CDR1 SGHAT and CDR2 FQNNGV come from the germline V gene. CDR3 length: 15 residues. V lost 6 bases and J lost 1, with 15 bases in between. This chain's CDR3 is CASSQTHRDNYGYTF. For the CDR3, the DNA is TGTGCCAGCAGTCAGACCCACAGGGATAACTATGGCTACACCTTC.

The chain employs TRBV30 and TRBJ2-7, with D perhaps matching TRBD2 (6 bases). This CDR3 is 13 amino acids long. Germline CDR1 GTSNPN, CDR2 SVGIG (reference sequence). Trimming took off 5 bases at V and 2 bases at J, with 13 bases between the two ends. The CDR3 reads CAWVGTYPYEQYF. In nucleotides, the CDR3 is TGTGCCTGGGTGGGGACTTACCCCTACGAGCAGTACTTC.

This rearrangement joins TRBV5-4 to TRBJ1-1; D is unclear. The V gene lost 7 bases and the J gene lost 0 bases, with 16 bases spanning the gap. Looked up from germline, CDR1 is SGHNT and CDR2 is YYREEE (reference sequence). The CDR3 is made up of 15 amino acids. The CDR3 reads CASSGRRVMNTEAFF. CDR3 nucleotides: TGTGCCAGCTCCGGGAGGCGGGTCATGAACACTGAAGCTTTCTTT.

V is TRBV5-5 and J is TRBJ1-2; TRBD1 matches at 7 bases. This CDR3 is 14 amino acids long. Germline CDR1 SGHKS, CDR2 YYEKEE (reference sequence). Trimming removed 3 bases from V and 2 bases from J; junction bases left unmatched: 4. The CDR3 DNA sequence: TGTGCCAGCAGCTCCGGGACAGTGAACTATGGCTACACCTTC. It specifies CASSSGTVNYGYTF.

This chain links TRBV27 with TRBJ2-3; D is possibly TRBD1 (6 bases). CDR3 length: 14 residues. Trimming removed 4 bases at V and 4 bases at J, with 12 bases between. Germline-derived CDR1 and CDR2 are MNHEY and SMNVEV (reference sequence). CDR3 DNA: TGTGCCAGCAGTTCATGGACAGTTTCAGATACGCAGTATTTT. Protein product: CASSSWTVSDTQYF.

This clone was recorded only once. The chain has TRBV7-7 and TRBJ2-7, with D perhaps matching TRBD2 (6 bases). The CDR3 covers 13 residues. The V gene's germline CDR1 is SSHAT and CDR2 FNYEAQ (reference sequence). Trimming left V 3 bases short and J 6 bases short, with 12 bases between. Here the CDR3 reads CASSLMRDPEQYF. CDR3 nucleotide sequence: TGTGCCAGCAGCTTGATGCGGGATCCCGAGCAGTACTTC.

The CDR3 spells CASSLGYEQYF. DNA of the CDR3: TGCGCCAGCAGTCTAGGCTACGAGCAGTACTTC. This chain joins TRBV10-1 and TRBJ2-7; D is ambiguous. Germline V gene data show CDR1 as WNHNN and CDR2 as SYGVQD (reference sequence). Trimming shortened V by 5 bases and J by 3 bases, and 5 bases separated the two germline ends. The CDR3 is 11 amino acids.